The 5 T cell receptor beta chains below all came from one sample that was sequenced in a study of a mutant IDH1 vaccine in newly diagnosed glioma. Their specific antigens are unknown. The time point is: week 23, last vaccination. Vaccination used 300 ug of mutant IDH1 20-mer peptide per dose, with topical imiquimod. Produced via immunoSEQ multiplex PCR; TCRdb's table is partial and in-frame only. Among about 64,000 clones listed, roughly 85% were seen once. Source: PBMCs, taken from a glioma patient whose treatment included an IDH1 peptide vaccine. The receptors derive from a man aged 25 to 40 with glioma.

The V gene is TRBV19, the J gene TRBJ2-3, with 11 bases that match TRBD2. This CDR3 has 16 residues. With V trimmed by 4 bases and J by 2 bases, 5 bases remained unmatched. Germline V gene data show CDR1 as LNHDA and CDR2 as SQIVND (reference sequence). This chain's CDR3 is CASSTRLAGYTDTQYF. CDR3 in DNA: TGTGCCAGTAGTACTAGACTAGCGGGGTACACAGATACGCAGTATTTT.

This chain links TRBV15 with TRBJ2-5, with D possibly TRBD2 on 6 matching bases. The length of the CDR3 is 14 residues. V was shortened by 2 bases and J by 5 bases, with 12 bases between the two germline ends. Germline V gene data show CDR1 as LNHNV and CDR2 as YYDKDF (reference sequence). This CDR3 is CATSRRRGIETQYF. As DNA, the CDR3 is TGTGCCACCAGCAGACGGAGGGGAATTGAGACCCAGTACTTC.

The chain combines TRBV5-1 with TRBJ2-3; no reliable D call. This CDR3 spans 14 amino acids. CDR1 is SGHRS, CDR2 YFSETQ, per germline. V was pared by 0 bases and J by 6 bases, with 11 bases between. CDR3 loop: CASSLEGTDDTQYF. As DNA, the CDR3 is TGCGCCAGCAGCTTGGAGGGAACGGACGATACGCAGTATTTT.

This chain joins TRBV6-1 and TRBJ1-1; tentative D call: TRBD1 (5 bases). CDR1 and CDR2 (germline): MNHNS, SASEGT. This CDR3 is 15 amino acids long. Between the trimmed V and J ends, which lost 11 bases and 4 bases, there was a span of 23 bases. The chain's CDR3 is CAHNPGGWSGTEAFF. The CDR3 nucleotides are TGTGCCCACAATCCGGGGGGTTGGTCGGGCACTGAAGCTTTCTTT.

V and J are TRBV29-1 and TRBJ2-5; D not certain. The closer fit of TRBJ2-7 to the DNA end suggests the J call may be wrong. The CDR3 is made up of 12 amino acids. In germline, CDR1 is SQVTM, CDR2 ANQGSEA. CDR3 nucleotides: TGCAGCGTTGTAGATTTTTCCTACGAGCAGTACTTC. Translating it yields CSVVDFSYEQYF.